The present entry profiles one TCR beta chain with its context. The junction and the germline gene differ at one end; a read error may be behind it. TCR beta CDR3 regions were amplified from RNA. A set of HTBI primers served as the primers for a first-round RT-PCR of the TCR CDR3. TCRdb re-called the multiplex PCR reads with MiXCR, one entry per CDR3 protein. This sample has some 690,000 distinct CDR3 sequences; roughly a sixth occur once, and the top ten carry roughly a sixth. These data come from a study of T cells in Graves' hyperthyroidism and ophthalmopathy. Study-level background: At initial diagnosis, before any treatment had begun, peripheral blood was obtained.

The germline V gene encodes CDR1 SGHAT and CDR2 FQNNGV. The CDR3 length is 15 residues. Newly diagnosed hyperthyroidism patients aged 18 to 65 years had disease lasting under 2 months. Every diagnosis used clinical symptoms, serum thyroxine and TRAb, thyroid ultrasound and orbital computed tomography. This TCR derives from a man between 45 and 60 years old with Graves' hyperthyroidism. Sequences were obtained from blood. The chain uses TRBV11-2 and TRBJ2-3; 7 nucleotides line up with TRBD1. CDR3 loop: CASSYGQEVTDTHYF. The CDR3 bases are TGTGCCAGCAGCTACGGACAGGAAGTCACAGATACGCACTATTTT.